The 19 T cell receptor beta chains below come from one sample, sequenced in a study of cytomegalovirus exposure and HLA in healthy donors. Primers included in the PCR were 60 Vbeta and 13 Jbeta primers. Sequenced by immunoSEQ multiplex PCR; TCRdb stores in-frame clones only, minus some. The sample contains over 70,000 clones, about 66% of which appear only once. The sample comprised PBMCs. The origin of the receptors is a woman aged 45 to 65 in good health and CMV-seropositive.

The DNA of the CDR3 is TGTGCCAGCAGGGGACAGGGTCCTAATCAGTTCCAGCATTTT. Its protein is CASRGQGPNQFQHF. V usage is TRBV28 and J usage is TRBJ1-5; TRBD1 agrees at 9 bases. Germline-derived CDR1 and CDR2 are MDHEN and SYDVKM. V shed 6 bases and J 12 bases; nucleotides not matched to a gene: 12. The CDR3 sequence is 14 residues long.

The chain is built from TRBV2 and TRBJ2-3; D remains ambiguous. Germline values: CDR1 SNHLY, CDR2 FYNNEI. This CDR3 comprises 11 residues. The V and J ends lost 9 bases and 4 bases respectively, with 8 bases between them. CDR3 region: CASDSADTQYF. CDR3 coding DNA: TGTGCCAGTGACTCAGCAGATACGCAGTATTTT.

This sequence joins TRBV7-2 and TRBJ1-3; no clear D. Looked up from germline, CDR1 is SGHTA and CDR2 is FQGNSA. V was shortened by 5 bases and J by 0 bases, with 11 bases between the two germline ends. CDR3 length: 15 amino acids. For the CDR3, the DNA is TGTGCCAGCAGCCCTAATGCCTTCTCTGGAAACACCATATATTTT. Amino acids: CASSPNAFSGNTIYF. The full variable domain, completed using reference TRBV7-2 and TRBJ1-3, is GAGVSQSPSNKVTEKGKDVELRCDPISGHTALYWYRQSLGQGLEFLIYFQGNSAPDKSGLPSDRFSAERTGGSVSTLTIQRTQQEDSAVYLCASSPNAFSGNTIYFGEGSWLTVV.

The rearrangement links TRBV6-1 to TRBJ1-5; D gene ambiguous. Trimming shortened V by 4 bases and J by 0 bases, and 10 bases separated the two germline ends. The CDR3 consists of 15 residues. The germline V gene has CDR1 MNHNS and CDR2 SASEGT. The CDR3 protein is CASSGLSNSNQPQHF. The CDR3 region has the DNA TGTGCCAGCAGTGGACTGTCGAATAGCAATCAGCCCCAGCATTTT.

This clone was seen only a few times. V usage is TRBV6-5 and J usage is TRBJ1-1; a weak D match, TRBD1 (5 bases). The germline gives CDR1 MNHEY, CDR2 SVGAGI. Trimming took off 10 bases at V and 7 bases at J, with 16 bases between the two ends. The CDR3 is 12 amino acids. The CDR3 reads CATHNYGGEAFF. CDR3 sequence (DNA): TGTGCCACCCATAACTACGGGGGTGAAGCTTTCTTT.

The chain carries TRBV30 and TRBJ2-1; D gene ambiguous. The CDR3 is 13 amino acids. CDR1 and CDR2 from the germline V gene are GTSNPN and SVGIG (reference sequence). V lost 4 bases and J 10 bases, leaving 17 bases between the germline ends. CDR3 in amino acids: CAWTPTGTKEQFF. CDR3 sequence (DNA): TGTGCCTGGACCCCCACGGGTACAAAGGAGCAGTTCTTC.

The chain recombines TRBV6-5 with TRBJ2-2; the D gene is possibly TRBD2 (5 bases). The CDR3 loop spans 14 amino acids. Germline V gene sequence: CDR1 MNHEY, CDR2 SVGAGI. V was trimmed by 5 bases and J by 5 bases, leaving 12 bases between them. This chain's CDR3 is CASSRGTGTGELFF. The CDR3 DNA reads TGTGCCAGCAGTCGTGGAACGGGGACCGGGGAGCTGTTTTTT.

V gene TRBV13 combines with J gene TRBJ1-6; D remains unclear. This CDR3 contains 15 residues. V shed 0 bases and J shed 10 bases, with 13 bases lying between them. Germline-derived CDR1 and CDR2 are PRHDT and FYEKMQ (reference sequence). CDR3 coding DNA: TGTGCCAGCAGCTTAGGGGTTAACGCAGGCTCACCCCTCCACTTT. The encoded protein is CASSLGVNAGSPLHF.

The CDR3 region has the DNA TGCGCCAGCAGCTTGGCCGGCGGAACCTACGAGCAGTACTTC. Translation: CASSLAGGTYEQYF. The V call is TRBV5-1, the J call TRBJ2-7, with no clear D. The CDR3 extends over 14 amino acids. CDR1 SGHRS and CDR2 YFSETQ come from the germline V gene. V lost 0 bases, J lost 2 bases, and 9 bases lay in between.

The rearrangement links TRBV6-1 to TRBJ2-5; perhaps TRBD2 as D (6 bases). The germline V gene encodes CDR1 MNHNS and CDR2 SASEGT. This CDR3 is built from 13 residues. With 6 bases removed from V and 4 bases from J, the gap between germline ends came to 12 bases. DNA for the CDR3: TGTGCCAGCAGGGTAGCGGTTGGAGAGACCCAGTACTTC. Amino acid sequence: CASRVAVGETQYF.

This clone was detected a few times. This chain links TRBV30 with TRBJ2-5; D is possibly TRBD2 (6 bases). The germline V gene encodes CDR1 GTSNPN and CDR2 SVGIG (reference sequence). The germline V and J ends were trimmed by 0 bases and 3 bases, with 8 bases remaining between them. This CDR3 is built from 13 residues. The CDR3 DNA is TGTGCCTGGAGTGTCGGGGGAAAAGAGACCCAGTACTTC. This gives the protein CAWSVGGKETQYF.

V gene TRBV4-3 combines with J gene TRBJ2-1; 13 bases are a match to TRBD2. Unmatched junction bases numbered 2, after V lost 4 bases and J lost 5 bases. From germline, CDR1 is LGHNA and CDR2 YSLEER. There are 15 residues in the CDR3. The CDR3 reads CASSLGLAGNNEQFF. The CDR3 bases are TGCGCCAGCAGCCTGGGACTAGCGGGGAACAATGAGCAGTTCTTC.

The rearrangement uses TRBV5-1 and TRBJ2-2, with 7 bases identical to TRBD1. The germline CDR1 and CDR2 sequences are SGHRS and YFSETQ. The CDR3 is 14 amino acids. V trimming: 0 bases; J trimming: 4 bases; junction bases outside the gene matches: 0. DNA of the CDR3: TGCGCCAGCAGCTTGGACAGGGGCACCGGGGAGCTGTTTTTT. Translated: CASSLDRGTGELFF.

This clone was counted between two and nine times. The V gene is TRBV28, the J gene TRBJ1-3; D perhaps matches TRBD1 (5 bases). The CDR3 length is 16 residues. Deletions cut 3 bases from V and 4 bases from J, with 16 bases between. Germline CDR1 and CDR2: MDHEN and SYDVKM. The CDR3 DNA reads TGTGCCAGCAGTTTTCACCCTCAGGGCTCGGGAAACACCATATATTTT. Its protein is CASSFHPQGSGNTIYF.

The chain combines TRBV7-8 with TRBJ2-1; possibly TRBD2 for D (6 bases). CDR1 and CDR2 from the germline V gene are SGHVS and FQNEAQ. The CDR3 is 12 residues long. V dropped 11 bases and J dropped 4 bases, with 12 bases sitting between them. DNA for the CDR3: TGTGCCGGAGGGGACCAATACAATGAGCAGTTCTTC. It translates to CAGGDQYNEQFF.

This chain connects TRBV20-1 to TRBJ2-5, with D hard to call. The V end lost 5 bases, the J end lost 3 bases, and 7 bases lay between the germline ends. The germline V gene has CDR1 DFQATT and CDR2 SNEGSKA (reference sequence). The CDR3 is 11 amino acids. CDR3 sequence (DNA): TGCAGTGCTCACACAGAAGAGACCCAGTACTTC. This codes for CSAHTEETQYF.

This chain links TRBV7-9 with TRBJ2-1; 10 bases map to TRBD2. The CDR3 covers 15 residues. The V gene's germline CDR1 is SEHNR and CDR2 FQNEAQ (reference sequence). J was trimmed by 5 bases and V by 5 bases; bases with no gene match: 6. The CDR3 loop is CASSLERGGNNEQFF. In DNA form, the CDR3 reads TGTGCCAGCAGCCTGGAGCGGGGGGGAAACAATGAGCAGTTCTTC.

The CDR3 coding sequence is TGTGCCAGCAGCGTCGCCGGGGGAGACGCTGAAGCTTTCTTT. Its protein is CASSVAGGDAEAFF. The rearrangement joins TRBV5-5 to TRBJ1-1, with D possibly TRBD1 on 5 matching bases. CDR3 size: 14 residues. The V and J ends lost 4 bases and 6 bases respectively, with 16 bases between them. Germline V lookup: CDR1 SGHKS, CDR2 YYEKEE (reference sequence).

V usage is TRBV7-2 and J usage is TRBJ2-5; no clear D gene. Deletions cut 3 bases from V and 5 bases from J, with 16 bases between. This CDR3 comprises 15 residues. The germline V gene has CDR1 SGHTA and CDR2 FQGNSA. CDR3 nucleotide sequence: TGTGCCAGCAGCTTGGAGACGAGCGCCATGGAGACCCAGTACTTC. Amino acids: CASSLETSAMETQYF.